A single T cell receptor beta chain is shown here with its context. Its matching antigen is unknown. The germline gives CDR1 SGHVS, CDR2 FNYEAQ. V was shortened by 1 base and J by 5 bases, with 14 bases between the two germline ends. The length of the CDR3 is 15 residues. Via MiXCR, TCRdb re-called the reads, giving one row per CDR3 protein. The sample shows roughly 920,000 distinct CDR3 sequences, under 40% of them seen only once. This entry belongs to a study of T cell repertoires in cytomegalovirus infection. The wider study: Both recently identified HLA-C-restricted and well-studied HLA-B-restricted CMV epitopes were used in the study. Signatures in public TCR beta sequences pointed to both CMV infection and matching HLA type. Study-wide results and caveats: Cumulative public TCR beta family frequency identified carriers of CMV plus the relevant HLA.

The chain recombines TRBV7-6 with TRBJ1-1; weak D call: TRBD1 (6 bases). The source was cultured CD8+ T cells from PBMCs, collected from culture after CMV antigen stimulation. This TCR derives from a human donor in good health (CMV status not recorded). Some clones in this sample may be carry-over from other donors' samples. The CDR3 reads CASSLGAGQGTEAFF. The CDR3 DNA follows: TGTGCCAGCAGCTTAGGGGCGGGACAAGGGACTGAAGCTTTCTTT.